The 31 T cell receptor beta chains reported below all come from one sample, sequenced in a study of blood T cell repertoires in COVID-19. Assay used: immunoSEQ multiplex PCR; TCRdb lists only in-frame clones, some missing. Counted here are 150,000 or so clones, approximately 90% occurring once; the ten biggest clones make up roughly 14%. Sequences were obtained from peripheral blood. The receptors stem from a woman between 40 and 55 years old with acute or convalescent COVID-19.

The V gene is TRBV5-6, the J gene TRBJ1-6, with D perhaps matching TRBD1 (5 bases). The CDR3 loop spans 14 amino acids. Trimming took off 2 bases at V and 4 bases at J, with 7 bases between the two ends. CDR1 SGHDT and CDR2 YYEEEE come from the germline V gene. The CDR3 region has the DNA TGTGCCAGCAGCTTTCAGGGTTATAATTCACCCCTCCACTTT. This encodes CASSFQGYNSPLHF.

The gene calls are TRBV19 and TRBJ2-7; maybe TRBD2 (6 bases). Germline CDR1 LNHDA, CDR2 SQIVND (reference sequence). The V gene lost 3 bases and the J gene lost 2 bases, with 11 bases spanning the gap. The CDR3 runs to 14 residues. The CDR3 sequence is CASSITGGAYEQYF. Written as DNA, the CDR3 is TGTGCCAGTAGTATTACCGGAGGGGCCTACGAGCAGTACTTC.

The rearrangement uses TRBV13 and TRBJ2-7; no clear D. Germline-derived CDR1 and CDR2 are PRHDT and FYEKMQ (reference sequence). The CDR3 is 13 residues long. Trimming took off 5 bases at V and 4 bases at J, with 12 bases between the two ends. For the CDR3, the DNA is TGTGCCAGCAGCCGGGTCCCAAATTACGAGCAGTACTTC. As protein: CASSRVPNYEQYF.

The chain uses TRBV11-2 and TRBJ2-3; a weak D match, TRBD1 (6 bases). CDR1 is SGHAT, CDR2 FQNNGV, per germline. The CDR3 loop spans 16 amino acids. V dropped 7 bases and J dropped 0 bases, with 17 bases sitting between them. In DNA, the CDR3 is TGTGCCAGCACCCATTCCGGGACAACTAGCACAGATACGCAGTATTTT. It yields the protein CASTHSGTTSTDTQYF. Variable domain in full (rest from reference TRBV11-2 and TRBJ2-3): EAGVAQSPRYKIIEKRQSVAFWCNPISGHATLYWYQQILGQGPKLLIQFQNNGVVDDSQLPKDRFSAERLKGVDSTLKIQPAKLEDSAVYLCASTHSGTTSTDTQYFGPGTRLTVL.

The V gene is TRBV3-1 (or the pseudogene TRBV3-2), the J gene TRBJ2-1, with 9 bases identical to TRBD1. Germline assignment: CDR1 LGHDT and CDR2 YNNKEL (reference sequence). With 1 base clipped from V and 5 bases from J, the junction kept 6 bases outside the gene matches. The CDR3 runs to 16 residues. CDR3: CASSQGGTGPNNEQFF. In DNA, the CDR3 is TGTGCCAGCAGCCAAGGGGGGACAGGGCCCAACAATGAGCAGTTCTTC.

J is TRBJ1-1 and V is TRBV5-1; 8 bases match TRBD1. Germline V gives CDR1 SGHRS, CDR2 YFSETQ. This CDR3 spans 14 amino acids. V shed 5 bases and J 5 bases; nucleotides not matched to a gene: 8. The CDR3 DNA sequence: TGCGCCAGCAGAGATGACAGGGGATGGACTGAAGCTTTCTTT. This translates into CASRDDRGWTEAFF.

For the CDR3, the DNA is TGTGCCACCAGCGACGGGTTAGACTACACCTTC. Translated, it gives CATSDGLDYTF. This rearrangement joins TRBV24-1 to TRBJ1-2; D remains unclear. CDR1 and CDR2 (germline): KGHDR, SFDVKD. The CDR3 contains 11 residues. Between the trimmed V and J ends, which lost 7 bases and 10 bases, there was a span of 12 bases.

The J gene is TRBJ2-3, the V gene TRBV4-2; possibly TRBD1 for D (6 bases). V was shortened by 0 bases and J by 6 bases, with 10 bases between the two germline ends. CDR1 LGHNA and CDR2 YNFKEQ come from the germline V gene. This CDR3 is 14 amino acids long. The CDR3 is CASSQEVQGDTQYF. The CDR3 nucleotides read TGTGCCAGCAGCCAAGAGGTCCAGGGGGATACGCAGTATTTT.

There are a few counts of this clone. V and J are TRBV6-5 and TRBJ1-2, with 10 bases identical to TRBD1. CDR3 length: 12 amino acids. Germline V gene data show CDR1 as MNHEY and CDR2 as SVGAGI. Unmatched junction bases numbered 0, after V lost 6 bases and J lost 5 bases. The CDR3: CASRDRGYGYTF. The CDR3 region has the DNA TGTGCCAGCAGGGACAGGGGGTATGGCTACACCTTC.

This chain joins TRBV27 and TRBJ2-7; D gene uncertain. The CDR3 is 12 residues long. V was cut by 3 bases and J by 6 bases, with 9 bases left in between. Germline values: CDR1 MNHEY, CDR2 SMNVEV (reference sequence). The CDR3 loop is CASSFPGSEQYF. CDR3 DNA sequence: TGTGCCAGCAGTTTTCCAGGCTCCGAGCAGTACTTC.

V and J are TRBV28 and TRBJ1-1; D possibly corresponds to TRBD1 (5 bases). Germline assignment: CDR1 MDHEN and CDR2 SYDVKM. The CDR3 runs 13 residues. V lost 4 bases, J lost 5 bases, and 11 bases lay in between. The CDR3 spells CASSSTARTEAFF. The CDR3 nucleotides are TGTGCCAGCAGTTCGACAGCCAGGACTGAAGCTTTCTTT.

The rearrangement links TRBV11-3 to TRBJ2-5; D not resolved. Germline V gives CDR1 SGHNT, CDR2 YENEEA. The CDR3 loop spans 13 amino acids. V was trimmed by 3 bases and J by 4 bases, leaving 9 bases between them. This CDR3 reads CASSFYPSETQYF. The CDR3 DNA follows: TGTGCCAGCAGCTTTTATCCGTCAGAGACCCAGTACTTC.

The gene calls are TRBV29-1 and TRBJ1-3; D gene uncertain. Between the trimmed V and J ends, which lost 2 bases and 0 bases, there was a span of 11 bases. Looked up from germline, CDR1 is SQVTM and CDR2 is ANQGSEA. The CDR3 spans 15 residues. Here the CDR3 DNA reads TGCAGCGTTGAAATTTTTCACATCTCTGGAAACACCATATATTTT. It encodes CSVEIFHISGNTIYF.

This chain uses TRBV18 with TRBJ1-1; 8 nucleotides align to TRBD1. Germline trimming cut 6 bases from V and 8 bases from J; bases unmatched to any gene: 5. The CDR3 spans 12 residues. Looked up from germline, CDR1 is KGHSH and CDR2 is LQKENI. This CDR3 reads CASSLDREEAFF. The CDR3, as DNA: TGTGCCAGCTCCCTGGACAGGGAAGAAGCTTTCTTT. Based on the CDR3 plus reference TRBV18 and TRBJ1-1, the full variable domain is NAGVMQNPRHLVRRRGQEARLRCSPMKGHSHVYWYRQLPEEGLKFMVYLQKENIIDESGMPKERFSAEFPKEGPSILRIQQVVRGDSAAYFCASSLDREEAFFGQGTRLTVV.

The DNA for the CDR3 is TGTGCCGCATTGGGACTAGCGGGGAACGAGCAGTACTTC. Translation gives CAALGLAGNEQYF. The V call is TRBV10-3, the J call TRBJ2-7, with 13 positions matching TRBD2. V lost 11 bases and J lost 5; bases outside the gene matches: 6. The CDR3 runs 13 residues. In germline, CDR1 is ENHRY, CDR2 SYGVKD.

In DNA form, the CDR3 reads TGTGCCAGTAGTCCCCGGGACAGTAATGAAAAACTGTTTTTT. As protein: CASSPRDSNEKLFF. The V call is TRBV19, the J call TRBJ1-4, with 7 bases fitting TRBD1. V lost 5 bases to trimming and J lost 4 bases; unmatched junction nucleotides: 4. Germline V gene sequence: CDR1 LNHDA, CDR2 SQIVND (reference sequence). CDR3 size: 14 residues.

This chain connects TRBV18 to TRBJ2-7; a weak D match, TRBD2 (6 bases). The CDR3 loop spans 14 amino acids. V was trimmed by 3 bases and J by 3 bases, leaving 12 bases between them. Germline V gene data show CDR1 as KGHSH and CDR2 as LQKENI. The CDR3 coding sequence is TGTGCCAGCTCACCGGCAGGAGGGAGCTACGAGCAGTACTTC. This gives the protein CASSPAGGSYEQYF.

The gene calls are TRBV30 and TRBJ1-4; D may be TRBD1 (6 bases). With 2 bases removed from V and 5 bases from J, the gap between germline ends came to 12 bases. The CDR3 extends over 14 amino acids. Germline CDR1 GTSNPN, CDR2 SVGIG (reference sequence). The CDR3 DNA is TGTGCCTGGAGTCATGGACAGTCCAATGAAAAACTGTTTTTT. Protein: CAWSHGQSNEKLFF.

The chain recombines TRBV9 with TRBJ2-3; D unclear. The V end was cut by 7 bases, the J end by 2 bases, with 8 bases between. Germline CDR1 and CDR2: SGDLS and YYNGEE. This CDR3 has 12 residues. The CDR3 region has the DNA TGTGCCAGCCGCCGAGACACAGATACGCAGTATTTT. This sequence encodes CASRRDTDTQYF.

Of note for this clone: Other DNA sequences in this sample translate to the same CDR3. The CDR3 region has the DNA TGTGCCATCAGTGAGTCGAGGGACGAGCAGTACTTC. Translation gives CAISESRDEQYF. The V and J genes are TRBV10-3 and TRBJ2-7; TRBD2 is a possible D gene (5 bases). V was pared by 0 bases and J by 5 bases, with 5 bases between. This CDR3 contains 12 residues. The germline CDR1 and CDR2 sequences are ENHRY and SYGVKD.

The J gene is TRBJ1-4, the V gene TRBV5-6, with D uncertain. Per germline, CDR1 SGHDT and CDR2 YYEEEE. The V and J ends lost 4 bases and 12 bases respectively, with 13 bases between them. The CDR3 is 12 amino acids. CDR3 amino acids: CASSTDPRELFF. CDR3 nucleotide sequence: TGTGCCAGCAGCACCGACCCGCGGGAACTGTTTTTT.

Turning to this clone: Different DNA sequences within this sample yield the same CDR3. CDR3 nucleotides: TGTGCCAGCAGCTCCCCCTCGCGAGAGCAGTACTTC. Its protein is CASSSPSREQYF. J is TRBJ2-7 and V is TRBV11-3, with D unclear. This CDR3 is 12 amino acids long. Germline V gives CDR1 SGHNT, CDR2 YENEEA. The V end lost 4 bases, the J end lost 7 bases, and 11 bases lay between the germline ends.

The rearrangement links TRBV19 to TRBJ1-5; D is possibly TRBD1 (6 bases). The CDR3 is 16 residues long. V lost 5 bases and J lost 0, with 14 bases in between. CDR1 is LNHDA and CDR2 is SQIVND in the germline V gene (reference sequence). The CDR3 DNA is TGTGCCAGTAGTCTACGGACAGCTAATAGCAATCAGCCCCAGCATTTT. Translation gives CASSLRTANSNQPQHF.

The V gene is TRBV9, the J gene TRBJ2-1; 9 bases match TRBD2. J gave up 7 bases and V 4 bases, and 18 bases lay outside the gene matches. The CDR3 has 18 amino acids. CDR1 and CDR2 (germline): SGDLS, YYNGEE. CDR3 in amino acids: CASSHSSPRGGSGNEQFF. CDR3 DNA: TGTGCCAGCAGCCATTCATCCCCGCGGGGGGGGTCGGGGAATGAGCAGTTCTTC.

The CDR3 spells CSVSRVGEKLFF. The CDR3 nucleotides read TGCAGCGTGTCGAGGGTCGGTGAAAAACTGTTTTTT. V and J are TRBV29-1 and TRBJ1-4; D remains ambiguous. From germline, CDR1 is SQVTM and CDR2 ANQGSEA. V dropped 6 bases and J dropped 7 bases, with 12 bases sitting between them. The CDR3 sequence is 12 residues long.

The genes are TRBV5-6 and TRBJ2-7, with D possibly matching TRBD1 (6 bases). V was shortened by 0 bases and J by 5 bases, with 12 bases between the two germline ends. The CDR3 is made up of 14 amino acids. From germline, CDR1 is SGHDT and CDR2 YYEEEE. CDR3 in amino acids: CASSLVGARDEQYF. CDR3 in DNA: TGTGCCAGCAGCTTGGTGGGGGCAAGGGACGAGCAGTACTTC.

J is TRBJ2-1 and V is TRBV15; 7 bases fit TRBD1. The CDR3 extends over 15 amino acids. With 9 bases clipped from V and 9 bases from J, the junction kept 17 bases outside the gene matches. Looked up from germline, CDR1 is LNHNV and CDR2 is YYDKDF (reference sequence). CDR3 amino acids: CATRQGLSAYGEQFF. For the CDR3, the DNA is TGTGCCACGCGACAGGGCCTCTCGGCTTATGGTGAGCAGTTCTTC.

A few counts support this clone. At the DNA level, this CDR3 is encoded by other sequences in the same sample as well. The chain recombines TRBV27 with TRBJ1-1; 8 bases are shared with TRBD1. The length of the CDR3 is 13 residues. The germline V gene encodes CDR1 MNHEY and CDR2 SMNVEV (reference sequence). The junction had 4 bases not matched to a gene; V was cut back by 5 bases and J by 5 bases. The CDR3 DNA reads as TGTGCCAGCAGTATCACAGGGGGAACTGAAGCTTTCTTT. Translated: CASSITGGTEAFF.

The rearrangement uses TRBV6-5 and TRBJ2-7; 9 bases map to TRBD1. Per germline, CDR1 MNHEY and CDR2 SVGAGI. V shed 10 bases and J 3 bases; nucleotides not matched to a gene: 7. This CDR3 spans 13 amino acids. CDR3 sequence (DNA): TGTGCCACCCACAGGGGGCTAGACTACGAGCAGTACTTC. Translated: CATHRGLDYEQYF.

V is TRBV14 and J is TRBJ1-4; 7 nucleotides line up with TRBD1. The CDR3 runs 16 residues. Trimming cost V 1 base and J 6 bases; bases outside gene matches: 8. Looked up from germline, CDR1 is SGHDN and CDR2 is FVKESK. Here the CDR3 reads CASSQVLDRTYEKLFF. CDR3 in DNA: TGTGCCAGCAGCCAAGTTCTGGACAGGACATATGAAAAACTGTTTTTT. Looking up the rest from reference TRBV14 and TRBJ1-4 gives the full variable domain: EAGVTQFPSHSVIEKGQTVTLRCDPISGHDNLYWYRRVMGKEIKFLLHFVKESKQDESGMPNNRFLAERTGGTYSTLKVQPAELEDSGVYFCASSQVLDRTYEKLFFGSGTQLSVL.

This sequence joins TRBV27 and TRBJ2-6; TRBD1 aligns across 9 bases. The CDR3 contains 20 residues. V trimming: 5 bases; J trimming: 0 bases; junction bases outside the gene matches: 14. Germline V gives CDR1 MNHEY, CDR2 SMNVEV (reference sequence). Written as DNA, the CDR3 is TGTGCCAGCAGTCCCCGACAGGGGGTCACTATTACCTCTGGGGCCAACGTCCTGACTTTC. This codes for CASSPRQGVTITSGANVLTF.